The entry below gives a single TCR beta chain sequence along with its context. Per germline, CDR1 MNHEY and CDR2 SMNVEV (reference sequence). This CDR3 region has 13 residues. Between the trimmed V and J ends, which lost 6 bases and 5 bases, there was a span of 13 bases. This specimen belongs to a study of Graves' ophthalmopathy and Graves' hyperthyroidism. Study-level information: Peripheral blood sampling occurred at initial diagnosis, before any treatment.

From fresh peripheral blood, under 12 ml in volume, the PBMCs were obtained. Researchers took RNA transcripts and amplified TCR beta CDR3 regions from them. HTBI primers primed a first-round RT-PCR, and a second-round multiplex PCR followed. Using its own MiXCR run on the multiplex PCR reads, TCRdb lists one record per CDR3 protein. The repertoire holds roughly 500,000 distinct CDR3 sequences, with about 15% as singletons. The chain carries TRBV27 and TRBJ2-5, with D hard to call. The clonotype was recovered from a woman aged 25 to 45 with Graves' ophthalmopathy. Sequences were obtained from blood. CDR3 protein: CASSGPHLETQYF. The CDR3 region has the DNA TGTGCCAGCAGCGGCCCGCACCTGGAGACCCAGTACTTC.